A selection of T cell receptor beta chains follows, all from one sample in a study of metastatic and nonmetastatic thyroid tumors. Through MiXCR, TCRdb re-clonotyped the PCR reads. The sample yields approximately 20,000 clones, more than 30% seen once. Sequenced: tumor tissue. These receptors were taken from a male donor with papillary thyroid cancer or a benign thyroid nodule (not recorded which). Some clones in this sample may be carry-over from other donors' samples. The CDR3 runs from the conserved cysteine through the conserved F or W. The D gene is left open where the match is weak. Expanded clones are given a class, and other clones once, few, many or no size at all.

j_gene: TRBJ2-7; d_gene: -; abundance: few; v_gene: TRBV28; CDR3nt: TGTGCCAGCAGTTCCGGGGTGCCCCCCTACGAGCAGTACTTC; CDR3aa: CASSSGVPPYEQYF
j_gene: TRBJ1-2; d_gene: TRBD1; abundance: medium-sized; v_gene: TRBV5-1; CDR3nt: TGCGCCAGCAGCTGGACAGGGGGCGGCTACACCTTC; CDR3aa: CASSWTGGGYTF
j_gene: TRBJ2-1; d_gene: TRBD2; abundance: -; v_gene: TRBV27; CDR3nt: TGTGCCAGCAAGACCTCCGGGACTAGCGGGTACAATGAGCAGTTCTTC; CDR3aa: CASKTSGTSGYNEQFF
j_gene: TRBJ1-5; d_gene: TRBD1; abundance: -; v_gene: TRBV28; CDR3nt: TGTGCCAGCAGGGATCGACAGGGGGCGTTTCAGCCCCAGCATTTT; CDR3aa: CASRDRQGAFQPQHF
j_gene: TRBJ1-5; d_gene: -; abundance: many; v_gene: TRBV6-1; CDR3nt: TGTGCCAGCAGCTTCTCCAGGGATAGCAATCAGCCCCAGCATTTT; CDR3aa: CASSFSRDSNQPQHF
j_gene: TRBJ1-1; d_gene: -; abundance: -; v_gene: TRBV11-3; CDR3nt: TGTGCCAACAGCTACGAAGGGGGTACTGAAGCTTTCTTT; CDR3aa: CANSYEGGTEAFF
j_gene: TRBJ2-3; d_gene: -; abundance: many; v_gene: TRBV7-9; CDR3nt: TGTGCCAGCAGCCCAATAGGACCCCAACGAGATACGCAGTATTTT; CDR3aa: CASSPIGPQRDTQYF
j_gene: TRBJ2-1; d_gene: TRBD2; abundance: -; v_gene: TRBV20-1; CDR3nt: TGCAGTGCTAGAAGGGGACTAGCGGAGCTCAATGAGCAGTTCTTC; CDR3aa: CSARRGLAELNEQFF
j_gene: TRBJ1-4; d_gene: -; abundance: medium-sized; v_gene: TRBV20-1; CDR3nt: TGCAGTGTAAGGGCTAATGAAAAACTGTTTTTT; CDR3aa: CSVRANEKLFF
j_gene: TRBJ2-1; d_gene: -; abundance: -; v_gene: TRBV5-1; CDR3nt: TGCGCCAGCAGCAGAATTTGGGGGAGTTCGGCGAGCTCCTACAATGAGCAGTTCTTC; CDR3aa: CASSRIWGSSASSYNEQFF
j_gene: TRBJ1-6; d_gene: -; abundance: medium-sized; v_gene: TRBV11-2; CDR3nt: TGTGCCAGCAGCCCAGAGAATTATTCACCCCTCCACTTT; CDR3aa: CASSPENYSPLHF
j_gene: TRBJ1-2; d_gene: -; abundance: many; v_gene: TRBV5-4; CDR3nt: TGTGCCAGCAGCTTGGGACGTCGGGATGGCTACACCTTC; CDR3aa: CASSLGRRDGYTF
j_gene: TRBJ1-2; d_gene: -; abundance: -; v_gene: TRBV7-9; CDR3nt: TGTGCCAGCAGCTTACAGGGTAACTATGGCTACACCTTC; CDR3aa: CASSLQGNYGYTF
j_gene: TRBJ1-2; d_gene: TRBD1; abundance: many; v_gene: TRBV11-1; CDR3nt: TGTGCCAGCAGCGCCGGGACAGGGAACTATGGCTACACCTTC; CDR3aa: CASSAGTGNYGYTF
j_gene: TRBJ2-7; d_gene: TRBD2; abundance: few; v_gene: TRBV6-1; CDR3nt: TGTGCCAGCAGTCCCGTTGAGGGACTAGCGGGCCACGAGCAGTACTTC; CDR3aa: CASSPVEGLAGHEQYF
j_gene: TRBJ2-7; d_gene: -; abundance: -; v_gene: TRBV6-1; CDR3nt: TGTGCCAGCAGTGCGAATTCCTACTACGAGCAGTACTTC; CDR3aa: CASSANSYYEQYF
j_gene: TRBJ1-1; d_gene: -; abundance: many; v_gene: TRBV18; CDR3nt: TGTGCCAGCTCACCATCGGAGGGTGTTTCGGACACTGAAGCTTTCTTT; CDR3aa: CASSPSEGVSDTEAFF
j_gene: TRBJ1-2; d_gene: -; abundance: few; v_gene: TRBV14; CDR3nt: TGTGCCAGCAGCCAACAAATGGAGGACGGCTACACCTTC; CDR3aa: CASSQQMEDGYTF
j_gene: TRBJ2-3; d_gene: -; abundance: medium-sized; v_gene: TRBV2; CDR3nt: TGTGCCAGCAGTGCCCTCCCCATAGCGGCACTAGTCACAGATACGCAGTATTTT; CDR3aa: CASSALPIAALVTDTQYF
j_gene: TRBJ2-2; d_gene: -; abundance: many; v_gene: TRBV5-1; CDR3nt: TGCGCCAGCAGCTTGGACTCATCCCGGGAGACCGGGGAGCTGTTTTTT; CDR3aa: CASSLDSSRETGELFF
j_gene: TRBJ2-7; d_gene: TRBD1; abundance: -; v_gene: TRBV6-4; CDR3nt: TGTGCCAGCAGAGCAACGATTACCCGGACAGGGAACTACGAGCAGTACTTC; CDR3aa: CASRATITRTGNYEQYF
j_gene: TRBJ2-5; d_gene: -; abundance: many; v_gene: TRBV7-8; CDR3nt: TGTGCCAGCAACTCGGGACGTCAAGAGACCCAGTACTTC; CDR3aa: CASNSGRQETQYF
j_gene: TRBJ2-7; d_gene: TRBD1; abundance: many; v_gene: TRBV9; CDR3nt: TGTGCCAGCAGCGGACAGGGGGCCTACGAGCAGTACTTC; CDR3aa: CASSGQGAYEQYF
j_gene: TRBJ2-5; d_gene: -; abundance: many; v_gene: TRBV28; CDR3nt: TGTGCCAGCAGTACCTGGGACAATGAAGAGACCCAGTACTTC; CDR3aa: CASSTWDNEETQYF
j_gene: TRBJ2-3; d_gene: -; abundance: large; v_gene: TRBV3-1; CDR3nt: TGTGCCAGCAGCCGCCTGGGGGCACGAAACACAGATACGCAGTATTTT; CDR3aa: CASSRLGARNTDTQYF
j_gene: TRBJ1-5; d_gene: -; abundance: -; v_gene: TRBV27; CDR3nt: TGTGCCAGCAGAGTTGGGTGCTGGTTCGGTACGGGGGCCCTCAATCAGCCCCAGCATTTT; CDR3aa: CASRVGCWFGTGALNQPQHF
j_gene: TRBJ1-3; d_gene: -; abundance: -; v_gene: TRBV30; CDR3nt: TGTGCCTGGAGTGTACGGGGGGTAAAAGCTGGAAACACCATATATTTT; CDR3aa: CAWSVRGVKAGNTIYF
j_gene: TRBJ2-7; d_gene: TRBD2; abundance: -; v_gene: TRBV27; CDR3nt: TGTGCCAGCAGTCCCATGGTTTGGGCTAGCGGGAGTATCGTGCAGTACTTC; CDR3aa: CASSPMVWASGSIVQYF
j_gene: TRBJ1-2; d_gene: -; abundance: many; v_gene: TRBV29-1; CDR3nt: TGCAGCGTTGCGTTATCCCATGGCTACACCTTC; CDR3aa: CSVALSHGYTF
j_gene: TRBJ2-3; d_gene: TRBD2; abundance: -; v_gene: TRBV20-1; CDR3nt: TGCAGTGATAGAGATCTGCCGGGACTGATGGCGGGAGCGTGGGCAGATACGCAGTATTTT; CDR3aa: CSDRDLPGLMAGAWADTQYF
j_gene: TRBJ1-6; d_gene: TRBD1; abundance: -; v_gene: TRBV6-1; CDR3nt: TGTGCCAGCAGTGACGGGACAGGGAACAATTCACCCCTCCACTTT; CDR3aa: CASSDGTGNNSPLHF
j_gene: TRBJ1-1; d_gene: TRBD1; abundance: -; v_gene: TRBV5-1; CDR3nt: TGCGCCAGCAGCGGATTAGGGGGCTGGGACACTGAAGCTTTCTTT; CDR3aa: CASSGLGGWDTEAFF
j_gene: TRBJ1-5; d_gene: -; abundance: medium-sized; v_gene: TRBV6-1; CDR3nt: TGTGCCAGCAGGGTGGACAGCAATCAGCCCCAGCATTTT; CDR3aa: CASRVDSNQPQHF
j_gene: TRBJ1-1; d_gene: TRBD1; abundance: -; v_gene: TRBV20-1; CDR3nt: TGCAGTGCTAGGTGCTCAGACAGGGAAGGGAACACTGAAGCTTTCTTT; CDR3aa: CSARCSDREGNTEAFF
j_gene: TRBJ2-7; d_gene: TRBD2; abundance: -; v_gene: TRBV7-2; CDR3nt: TGTGCCAGCAACATGACTAGCGGGACTCCCTACGAGCAGTACTTC; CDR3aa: CASNMTSGTPYEQYF
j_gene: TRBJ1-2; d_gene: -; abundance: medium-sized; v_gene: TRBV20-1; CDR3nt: TGCAGTGCTAGAGATCAGGGGTTGGGCTACACCTTC; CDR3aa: CSARDQGLGYTF
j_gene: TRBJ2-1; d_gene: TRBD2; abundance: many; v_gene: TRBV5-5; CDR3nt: TGTGCCAGCAGCTTAGCGGGAGGTACCTACAATGAGCAGTTCTTC; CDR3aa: CASSLAGGTYNEQFF
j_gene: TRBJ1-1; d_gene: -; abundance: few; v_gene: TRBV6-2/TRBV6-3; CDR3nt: TGTGCCAGCAGTTACCCTGGGATTGAAGCTTTATTT; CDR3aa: CASSYPGIEALF
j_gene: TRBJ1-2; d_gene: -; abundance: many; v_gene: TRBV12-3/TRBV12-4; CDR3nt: TGTGCCAGCAGTTTAGACTGGAGTAGTGGCTACACCTTC; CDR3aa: CASSLDWSSGYTF
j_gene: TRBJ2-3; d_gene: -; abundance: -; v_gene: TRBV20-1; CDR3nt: TGCAGTGCTAGGGGCTGTAGGGCCGTCTTTACGCAGTATTTT; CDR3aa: CSARGCRAVFTQYF
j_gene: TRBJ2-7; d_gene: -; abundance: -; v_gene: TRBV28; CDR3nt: TGTGCCAGCACCACGGACAGATACTACGAGCAGTACTTC; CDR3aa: CASTTDRYYEQYF
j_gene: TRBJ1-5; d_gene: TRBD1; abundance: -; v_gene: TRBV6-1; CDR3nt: TGTGCCAGCAGCGCTACTACAGGGGGCGGCCAGCCCCAGCATTTT; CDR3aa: CASSATTGGGQPQHF
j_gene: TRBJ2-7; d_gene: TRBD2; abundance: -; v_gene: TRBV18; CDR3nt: TGTGCCAGCTCGCGACTAGCGGGAGGCACCTACGAGCAGTACTTC; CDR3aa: CASSRLAGGTYEQYF
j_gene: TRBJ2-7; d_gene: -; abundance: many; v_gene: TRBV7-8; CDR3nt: TGTGCCAGCAGCTTAGATACAAATTCCGTTCACGAGCAGTACTTC; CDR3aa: CASSLDTNSVHEQYF
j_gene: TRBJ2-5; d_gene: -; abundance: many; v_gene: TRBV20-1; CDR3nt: TGCAGTGCTAGAGATAAGACCTCCGGGGAGACCCAGTACTTC; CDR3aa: CSARDKTSGETQYF
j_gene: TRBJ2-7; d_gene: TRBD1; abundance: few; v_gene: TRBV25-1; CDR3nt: TGTGCCAGCAGTGGAGGACAGGGCACCTACGAGCAGTACTTC; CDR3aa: CASSGGQGTYEQYF
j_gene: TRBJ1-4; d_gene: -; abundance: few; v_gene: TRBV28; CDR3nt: TGTGCCAGCAGGACAGTGCTAAGTGAAAAACTGTTTTTT; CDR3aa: CASRTVLSEKLFF
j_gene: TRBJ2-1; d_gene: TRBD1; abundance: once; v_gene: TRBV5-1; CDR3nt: TGCGCCAGCAGCGAGACAGGGTGGAACTACAATGAGCAGTTCTTC; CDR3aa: CASSETGWNYNEQFF
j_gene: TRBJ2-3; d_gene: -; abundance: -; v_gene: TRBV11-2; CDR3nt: TGTGCCAGCAGCCCGGACACAGCAGATACGCAGTATTTT; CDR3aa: CASSPDTADTQYF
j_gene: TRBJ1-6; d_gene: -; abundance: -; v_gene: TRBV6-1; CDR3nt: TGTGCCAGCAGTCCTAGGACAAGGTTAAATTCACCCCTCCACTTT; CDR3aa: CASSPRTRLNSPLHF
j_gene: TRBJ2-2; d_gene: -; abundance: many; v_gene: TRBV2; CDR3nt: TGTGCCAGCAGTGAGGGCCTCCTAAGCGCCGGGGAGCTGTTTTTT; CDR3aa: CASSEGLLSAGELFF
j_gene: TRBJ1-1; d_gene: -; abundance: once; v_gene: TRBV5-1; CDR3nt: TGCGCCAGCAGCTTAAAACCACAGAACACTGAAGCTTTCTTT; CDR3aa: CASSLKPQNTEAFF
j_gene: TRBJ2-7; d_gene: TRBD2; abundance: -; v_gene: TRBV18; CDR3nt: TGTGCCAGCTCACCTCAGGCGGGAGGGTCCTACGAGCAGTACTTC; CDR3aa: CASSPQAGGSYEQYF
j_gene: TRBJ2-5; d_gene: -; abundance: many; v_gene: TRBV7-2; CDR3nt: TGTGCCACCTCCGGGTCGGGTCTAGAGACCCAGTACTTC; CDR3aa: CATSGSGLETQYF
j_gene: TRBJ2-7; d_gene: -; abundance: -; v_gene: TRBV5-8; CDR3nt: TGTGCCAGCAGCCCAGGCCCCGAGACGGTCACTTACGAGCAGTACTTC; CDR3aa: CASSPGPETVTYEQYF
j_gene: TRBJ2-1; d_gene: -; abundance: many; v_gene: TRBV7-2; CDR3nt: TGTGCCAGCGGGGCCGCAGCCCACTACAATGAGCAGTTCTTC; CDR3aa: CASGAAAHYNEQFF